These 12 T cell receptor beta chains share one sample of origin, sequenced in a study of T cells after yellow fever vaccination. MiXCR, run by TCRdb on the 5' RACE reads, gives a single entry per CDR3 protein. The table shows around 140,000 distinct CDR3 sequences, with about 7% occurring only once. This specimen was CD4+ T cells sorted from PBMCs, taken 10 days after the yellow fever booster vaccination. The receptors here all came from a man under 40 who received the YFV17D yellow fever vaccine.

Ten or more counts support this clonotype. CDR3 amino acids: CASSPPLDRGMGPAFF. Written as DNA, the CDR3 is TGTGCCAGCTCACCACCGCTGGACAGGGGGATGGGTCCAGCTTTCTTT. This rearrangement joins TRBV18 to TRBJ1-1; TRBD1 agrees at 10 bases. With V trimmed by 0 bases and J by 10 bases, 11 bases remained unmatched. The CDR3 is made up of 16 amino acids. Germline V gene lookup returns CDR1 KGHSH and CDR2 LQKENI.

The table lists this clonotype with a few counts. This chain uses TRBV7-2 with TRBJ2-7, with D maybe TRBD2 (5 bases). The CDR3 has 14 residues. Germline CDR1 SGHTA, CDR2 FQGNSA. V lost 0 bases and J 6 bases, leaving 12 bases between the germline ends. The CDR3 DNA reads TGTGCCAGCAGCTTAGCTCTAGCACTGCCCGAGCAGTACTTC. It encodes CASSLALALPEQYF.

The chain is built from TRBV30 and TRBJ1-2; 7 nucleotides match TRBD1. Looked up from germline, CDR1 is GTSNPN and CDR2 is SVGIG (reference sequence). The CDR3 spans 12 residues. Trimming removed 2 bases from V and 8 bases from J; junction bases left unmatched: 5. The CDR3 nucleotides are TGTGCCTGGAGTACAGGGGCTGTCGGCTACACCTTC. Amino acids: CAWSTGAVGYTF.

This clonotype was observed at least ten times. This chain joins TRBV7-6 and TRBJ2-2; weak D call: TRBD2 (6 bases). V lost 6 bases and J 7 bases, leaving 12 bases between the germline ends. Germline V CDR1 and CDR2: SGHVS, FNYEAQ. This CDR3 is built from 13 residues. For the CDR3, the DNA is TGTGCCAGCAGACTAGCAGGGAACGGGGAGCTGTTTTTT. It codes for CASRLAGNGELFF.

At least ten counts were recorded for this clonotype. The chain couples TRBV5-1 to TRBJ2-2; tentatively, D is TRBD2 (6 bases). CDR1 SGHRS and CDR2 YFSETQ come from the germline V gene. This CDR3 spans 16 amino acids. V lost 1 base and J lost 5, with 15 bases in between. Here the CDR3 reads CASSLRRDLGTGELFF. DNA for the CDR3: TGCGCCAGCAGCTTGAGGAGGGACTTGGGGACCGGGGAGCTGTTTTTT. Using reference TRBV5-1 and TRBJ2-2 for the parts outside the CDR3, the full variable domain is KAGVTQTPRYLIKTRGQQVTLSCSPISGHRSVSWYQQTPGQGLQFLFEYFSETQRNKGNFPGRFSGRQFSNSRSEMNVSTLELGDSALYLCASSLRRDLGTGELFFGEGSRLTVL.

This clonotype was recorded at least ten times. The chain is built from TRBV27 and TRBJ2-2; no definite D call. Germline V gene sequence: CDR1 MNHEY, CDR2 SMNVEV (reference sequence). Deletions cut 3 bases from V and 6 bases from J, with 14 bases between. This CDR3 has 15 residues. CDR3 sequence reads: CASSFRIGTSGELFF. The CDR3 DNA follows: TGTGCCAGCAGTTTCCGTATCGGAACTTCCGGGGAGCTGTTTTTT.

This rearrangement joins TRBV18 to TRBJ2-1, with 7 bases fitting TRBD1. The J segment lost 2 bases and the V segment lost 0 bases, leaving 4 bases of the junction unmatched. Germline values: CDR1 KGHSH, CDR2 LQKENI. The CDR3 length is 16 residues. CDR3 protein: CASSPPGQITYNEQFF. The CDR3 DNA follows: TGTGCCAGCTCACCACCGGGACAGATCACCTACAATGAGCAGTTCTTC.

This clonotype has at least ten counts. The chain joins TRBV28 to TRBJ2-2; D unresolved. CDR3 size: 14 residues. Germline CDR1 reads MDHEN; CDR2 reads SYDVKM. The V and J ends lost 2 bases and 4 bases respectively, with 8 bases between them. As DNA, the CDR3 is TGTGCCAGCAGTTTACCGTCTAGCACCGGGGAGCTGTTTTTT. Protein sequence: CASSLPSSTGELFF.

A few counts support this clonotype. The CDR3 spells CASSLLAGVPEQYF. Written as DNA, the CDR3 is TGCGCCAGCAGCTTACTAGCGGGGGTCCCGGAGCAGTACTTC. V usage is TRBV5-1 and J usage is TRBJ2-7; TRBD2 matches 11 bases. Germline V gene data show CDR1 as SGHRS and CDR2 as YFSETQ. This CDR3 has 14 residues. The junction had 5 bases not matched to a gene; V was cut back by 2 bases and J by 7 bases.

This clonotype was seen at least ten times. The CDR3 nucleotides read TGTGCCAGCAGGGGAGAGGGGAATTCACCCCTCCACTTT. Its translation: CASRGEGNSPLHF. The chain joins TRBV6-4 to TRBJ1-6; a possible D gene is TRBD1 (5 bases). Trimming took 6 bases from V and 7 from J, leaving 10 bases between them. The CDR3 loop spans 13 amino acids. CDR1 and CDR2 from the germline V gene are MRHNA and SNTAGT.

This clonotype was detected many times. The chain joins TRBV20-1 to TRBJ1-2; TRBD1 is a possible D gene (5 bases). The CDR3 runs to 14 residues. Germline lookup yields CDR1 DFQATT and CDR2 SNEGSKA (reference sequence). V dropped 3 bases and J dropped 0 bases, with 11 bases sitting between them. Written as DNA, the CDR3 is TGCAGTGCTAGCCCGGGGACTTCTAACTATGGCTACACCTTC. The encoded protein is CSASPGTSNYGYTF.

This clonotype was seen at least ten times. V gene TRBV12-5 combines with J gene TRBJ2-3; D uncertain. CDR3 length: 11 amino acids. The V and J ends lost 6 bases and 6 bases respectively, with 7 bases between them. Germline V CDR1 and CDR2: LGHNT, FRNRAP. DNA for the CDR3: TGTGCTAGTGGCGTATCCGATACGCAGTATTTT. Translating gives CASGVSDTQYF. Using reference TRBV12-5 and TRBJ2-3 for the parts outside the CDR3, the full variable domain is DARVTQTPRHKVTEMGQEVTMRCQPILGHNTVFWYRQTMMQGLELLAYFRNRAPLDDSGMPKDRFSAEMPDATLATLKIQPSEPRDSAVYFCASGVSDTQYFGPGTRLTVL.